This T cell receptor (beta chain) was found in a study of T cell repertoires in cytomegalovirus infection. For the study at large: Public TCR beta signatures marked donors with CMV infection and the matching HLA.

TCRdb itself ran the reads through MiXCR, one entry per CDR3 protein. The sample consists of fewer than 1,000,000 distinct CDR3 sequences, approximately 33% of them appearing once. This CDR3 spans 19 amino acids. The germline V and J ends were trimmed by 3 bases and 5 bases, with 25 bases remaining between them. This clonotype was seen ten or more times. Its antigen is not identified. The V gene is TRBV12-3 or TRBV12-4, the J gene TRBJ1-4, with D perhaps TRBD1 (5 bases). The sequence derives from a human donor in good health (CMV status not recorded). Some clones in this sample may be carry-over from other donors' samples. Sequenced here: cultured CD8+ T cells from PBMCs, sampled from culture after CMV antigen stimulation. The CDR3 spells CASSFPSSGGAFGNEKLFF. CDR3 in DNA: TGTGCCAGCAGTTTCCCATCCTCCGGGGGAGCCTTTGGAAATGAAAAACTGTTTTTT.